Each of the 7 T cell receptor beta chains below was sequenced from the same sample in a study of T-cell reconstitution after alpha-beta-depleted transplantation in children (dated by TCRdb to the mid-2010s). Library preparation employed PCR. Instrument on record: Illumina HiSeq 2500. Molecular barcoding was employed in the preparation of TCR libraries, with unique molecular identifiers being used to normalize TCRbeta repertoire quantification. The public reads were reprocessed in TCRdb via fastp at Q25 and MiXCR, keeping in-frame beta chains. Entries are consolidated by CDR3 protein sequence, retaining the most common genes and DNA. The sample table records hundreds of thousands of distinct CDR3 sequences; roughly an eighth of these occur just once. The ten largest account for about 5% of the sample. This specimen was PBMCs from the stem cell graft donor, taken from the stem cell graft. The receptors originated from a human donor who donated a stem cell graft to a child with combined immunodeficiency.

This clonotype was counted only a few times. V gene TRBV29-1 combines with J gene TRBJ2-5; D is ambiguous. The length of the CDR3 is 13 residues. V was cut by 4 bases and J by 5 bases, with 14 bases left in between. CDR1 is SQVTM and CDR2 is ANQGSEA in the germline V gene. The CDR3 region is CSVVSGYSETQYF. The CDR3 DNA reads as TGCAGCGTTGTCTCTGGGTACTCGGAGACCCAGTACTTC. The full variable domain, in which reference TRBV29-1 and TRBJ2-5 provide the parts outside the CDR3, is SAVISQKPSRDICQRGTSLTIQCQVDSQVTMMFWYRQQPGQSLTLIATANQGSEATYESGFVIDKFPISRPNLTFSTLTVSNMSPEDSSIYLCSVVSGYSETQYFGPGTRLLVL.

This clonotype was seen only a few times. This rearrangement joins TRBV7-2 to TRBJ2-3; D remains ambiguous. Germline V lookup: CDR1 SGHTA, CDR2 FQGNSA. This CDR3 is built from 14 residues. Trimming took 1 base from V and 0 from J, leaving 5 bases between them. In DNA form, the CDR3 reads TGTGCCAGCAGCTTAGTGATGAGCACAGATACGCAGTATTTT. Translation: CASSLVMSTDTQYF.

This clonotype has at least ten counts. This chain connects TRBV12-3 or TRBV12-4 to TRBJ2-7; D is unclear. With 4 bases removed from V and 5 bases from J, the gap between germline ends came to 15 bases. This CDR3 spans 14 amino acids. In nucleotides, the CDR3 is TGTGCCAGCAGTTCTACCTCCTTGAAGGACGAGCAGTACTTC. It yields the protein CASSSTSLKDEQYF.

This clonotype occurred a few times. The chain links TRBV4-3 to TRBJ1-4; no reliable D call. The germline V gene has CDR1 LGHNA and CDR2 YSLEER. The CDR3 consists of 15 residues. Between the trimmed V and J ends, which lost 3 bases and 0 bases, there was a span of 8 bases. In DNA form, the CDR3 reads TGCGCCAGCAGCCATAGTCCCCCAACTAATGAAAAACTGTTTTTT. Encoded protein: CASSHSPPTNEKLFF.

Only a few counts were recorded for this clonotype. This chain uses TRBV6-1 with TRBJ2-1, with a tentative D call TRBD2 (6 bases). The CDR3 has 14 amino acids. The V end was cut by 8 bases, the J end by 0 bases, with 11 bases between. CDR1 and CDR2 (germline): MNHNS, SASEGT. CDR3 amino acids: CASQRVNSYNEQFF. Written as DNA, the CDR3 is TGTGCCAGCCAGCGGGTTAACTCCTACAATGAGCAGTTCTTC.

This clonotype was counted many times. The chain's CDR3 is CASSSPGFSRLNEQFF. The CDR3 coding sequence is TGTGCCAGCAGCTCCCCGGGGTTTAGCAGGCTCAATGAGCAGTTCTTC. The rearrangement joins TRBV11-2 to TRBJ2-1; TRBD2 is a possible D gene (5 bases). Germline CDR1 and CDR2: SGHAT and FQNNGV. The V end lost 4 bases, the J end lost 6 bases, and 19 bases lay between the germline ends. The CDR3 totals 16 residues.

The sample holds many counts of this clonotype. This chain uses TRBV5-1 with TRBJ1-1; D is uncertain. The germline V and J ends were trimmed by 2 bases and 5 bases, with 10 bases remaining between them. The CDR3 length is 13 residues. Germline CDR1 reads SGHRS; CDR2 reads YFSETQ. The CDR3 sequence is CASSFAAGTEAFF. For the CDR3, the DNA is TGCGCCAGCAGCTTCGCGGCGGGGACTGAAGCTTTCTTT. Complete variable domain (other parts from reference TRBV5-1 and TRBJ1-1): KAGVTQTPRYLIKTRGQQVTLSCSPISGHRSVSWYQQTPGQGLQFLFEYFSETQRNKGNFPGRFSGRQFSNSRSEMNVSTLELGDSALYLCASSFAAGTEAFFGQGTRLTVV.